This T cell receptor (beta chain) is drawn from a study of blood T cell repertoires in COVID-19. Study details: From T cells, B-cell-depleted T cells, or PBMCs came the material, which was cDNA or gDNA.

Per the authors' pipeline: Reference gene primer amplification yielded estimated nucleated cell counts. Method: immunoSEQ multiplex PCR; TCRdb's copy keeps in-frame clones and lacks some. The V and J calls and clone size were taken over from that table, and D and trimming were inferred from the DNA. The sample has about 270,000 clones; around 85% are singletons. The receptor's source is a woman between 50 and 59 years old with active or convalescent COVID-19. Specimen: peripheral blood.

The CDR3 sequence is CASSQRQGPNTEAFF. In DNA form, the CDR3 reads TGCGCCAGCAGCCAAAGACAGGGACCGAACACTGAAGCTTTCTTT. V usage is TRBV5-1 and J usage is TRBJ1-1; 7 nucleotides agree with TRBD1. The V gene's germline CDR1 is SGHRS and CDR2 YFSETQ. The ends lost 4 bases at V and 1 base at J; junction bases unmatched: 7. This CDR3 comprises 15 residues.